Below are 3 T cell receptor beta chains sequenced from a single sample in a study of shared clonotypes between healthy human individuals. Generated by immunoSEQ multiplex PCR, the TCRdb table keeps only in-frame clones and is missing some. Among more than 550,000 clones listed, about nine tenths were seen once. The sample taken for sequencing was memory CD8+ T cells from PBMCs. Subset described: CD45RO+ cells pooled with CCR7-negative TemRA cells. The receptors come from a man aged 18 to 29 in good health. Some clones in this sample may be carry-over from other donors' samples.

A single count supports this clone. The CDR3 bases are TGTGCCAGCCTAAGCGGGAGCTCCTACGAGCAGTACTTC. Translation gives CASLSGSSYEQYF. The V gene is TRBV7-9, the J gene TRBJ2-7, with 8 bases identical to TRBD2. In germline, CDR1 is SEHNR, CDR2 FQNEAQ (reference sequence). The length of the CDR3 is 13 residues. Losses at the gene ends were 8 bases for V and 0 bases for J; bases not matched to a gene: 3.

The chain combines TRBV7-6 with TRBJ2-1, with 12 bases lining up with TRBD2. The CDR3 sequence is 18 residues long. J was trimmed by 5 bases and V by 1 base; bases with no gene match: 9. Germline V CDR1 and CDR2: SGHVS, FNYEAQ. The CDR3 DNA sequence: TGTGCCAGCAGCTTAGTTCGGCCTAGCGGGAGGGCCCACAATGAGCAGTTCTTC. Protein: CASSLVRPSGRAHNEQFF.

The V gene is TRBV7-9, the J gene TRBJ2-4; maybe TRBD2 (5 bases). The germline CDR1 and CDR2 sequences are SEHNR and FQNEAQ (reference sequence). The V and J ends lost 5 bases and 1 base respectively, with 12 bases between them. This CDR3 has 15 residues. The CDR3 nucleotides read TGTGCCAGCAGCCCCCGGACTCCGGCCAAAAACATTCAGTACTTC. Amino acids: CASSPRTPAKNIQYF.